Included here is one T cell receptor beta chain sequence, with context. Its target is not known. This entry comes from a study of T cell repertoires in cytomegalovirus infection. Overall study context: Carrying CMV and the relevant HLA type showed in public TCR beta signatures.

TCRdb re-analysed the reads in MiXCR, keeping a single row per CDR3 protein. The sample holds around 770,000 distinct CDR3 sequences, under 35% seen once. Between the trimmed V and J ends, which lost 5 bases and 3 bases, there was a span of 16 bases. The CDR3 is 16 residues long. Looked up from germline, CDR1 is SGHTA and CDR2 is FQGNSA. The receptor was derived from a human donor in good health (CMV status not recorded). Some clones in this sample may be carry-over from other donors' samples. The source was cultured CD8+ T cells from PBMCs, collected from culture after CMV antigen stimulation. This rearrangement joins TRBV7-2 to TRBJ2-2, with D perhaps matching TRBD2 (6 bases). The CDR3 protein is CASSPLEGADTGELFF. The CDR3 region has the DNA TGTGCCAGCAGCCCCCTGGAGGGCGCGGACACCGGGGAGCTGTTTTTT.